This record looks at one T cell receptor beta chain sequence and its context. These data originate in a study of blood T cell repertoires in COVID-19. In the study overall: Samples came from the United States, Italy and Spain, spanning acute and convalescent COVID-19.

Self-reported history from a screening survey and questionnaire set each donor's cohort. Original data processing: Amplifying reference gene primers gave estimates of nucleated cell counts. Profiled with immunoSEQ multiplex PCR; TCRdb holds only in-frame clones, not every one. That table furnishes V, J and clone size, whereas the DNA furnished D and trimming. The sample yields roughly 150,000 clones, over 70% seen once. CDR3 size: 13 residues. Losses at the gene ends were 10 bases for V and 3 bases for J; bases not matched to a gene: 8. In germline, CDR1 is SGHNT, CDR2 YYREEE (reference sequence). The rearrangement uses TRBV5-4 and TRBJ1-1; TRBD1 matches at 8 bases. Sample: PBMCs or T cells enriched from blood (not recorded which). The sequence was obtained from a man aged 65 to 79 who had been exposed to COVID-19. The CDR3 DNA reads TGTGCCGCACGTCAGACAGGGGACACTGAAGCTTTCTTT. It translates to CAARQTGDTEAFF.